This entry lists 13 T cell receptor beta chains sequenced from one sample in a study of blood T cell repertoires in COVID-19. Using immunoSEQ multiplex PCR, the repertoire was profiled, and TCRdb retains in-frame clones only, with some absent. This sample has over 200,000 clones; approximately 84% occur once, and the top ten carry 1.9%. Sequencing used peripheral blood. Receptors originate from a man aged 35 to 55 with active or convalescent COVID-19.

The chain combines TRBV11-1 with TRBJ2-1, with TRBD1 matching 8 bases. CDR3 length equals 14 residues. Trimming at V came to 8 bases and at J to 3 bases, leaving 6 bases not matched to a gene. CDR1 and CDR2 from the germline V gene are SGHAT and FQDESV (reference sequence). The CDR3 DNA reads TGTGCCAGCGGCTCAGGACAGGGCTACAATGAGCAGTTCTTC. Its protein is CASGSGQGYNEQFF.

The V and J genes are TRBV5-8 and TRBJ1-2; 9 nucleotides align to TRBD1. The V gene end was trimmed by 9 bases and the J gene end by 7 bases; junction bases not matched to a gene: 7. This CDR3 has 12 residues. Germline V gene lookup returns CDR1 SGHTS and CDR2 YDEGEE. The CDR3, as DNA: TGTGCCAACAACAGGGGGCTGAGTGGCTACACCTTC. Protein product: CANNRGLSGYTF.

The rearrangement joins TRBV2 to TRBJ1-6; TRBD1 matches 7 bases. Germline CDR1 and CDR2: SNHLY and FYNNEI. V gave up 6 bases and J gave up 8 bases; unmatched junction bases: 10. The CDR3 runs to 15 residues. CDR3 bases: TGTGCCAGCAGGGACAGGCCCACGCCCTATTCACCCCTCCACTTT. Translating it yields CASRDRPTPYSPLHF.

The gene calls are TRBV27 and TRBJ2-7; TRBD1 agrees at 8 bases. The V gene's germline CDR1 is MNHEY and CDR2 SMNVEV (reference sequence). The CDR3 is 15 residues long. The J segment lost 7 bases and the V segment lost 5 bases, leaving 13 bases of the junction unmatched. As DNA, the CDR3 is TGTGCCAGCAGTCTTAGTGGGGACAGGCTGGTGGAGCAGTACTTC. This encodes CASSLSGDRLVEQYF.

The chain carries TRBV5-1 and TRBJ2-3; D uncertain. V was pared by 7 bases and J by 7 bases, with 19 bases between. CDR1 and CDR2 from the germline V gene are SGHRS and YFSETQ. The CDR3 has 14 residues. The CDR3 DNA reads as TGCGCCAGCTGCCTACAGCCGACCACCAATACGCAGTATTTT. It yields the protein CASCLQPTTNTQYF.

The J gene is TRBJ1-5, the V gene TRBV2; 8 bases are a match to TRBD1. Losses at the gene ends were 6 bases for V and 1 base for J; bases not matched to a gene: 5. CDR1 and CDR2 (germline): SNHLY, FYNNEI. This CDR3 has 15 residues. CDR3 coding DNA: TGTGCCAGCAGCGGACAGGGATTGAGCAATCAGCCCCAGCATTTT. Amino acids: CASSGQGLSNQPQHF.

The rearrangement links TRBV3-1 (or the pseudogene TRBV3-2) to TRBJ1-2; 8 bases are shared with TRBD1. Germline CDR1 reads LGHDT; CDR2 reads YNNKEL (reference sequence). V lost 3 bases, J lost 8 bases, and 5 bases stayed unmatched. The CDR3 sequence is 13 residues long. The CDR3 sequence is CASSHSTGVGYTF. In nucleotides, the CDR3 is TGTGCCAGCAGCCACTCGACAGGGGTGGGCTACACCTTC.

The chain joins TRBV4-1 to TRBJ1-2; 11 bases line up with TRBD1. The germline gives CDR1 MGHRA, CDR2 YSYEKL. Trimming removed 4 bases from V and 3 bases from J; junction bases left unmatched: 4. This CDR3 has 15 residues. The CDR3 nucleotides are TGCGCCAGCAGCCGCGGACAGGGGGCCGACTATGGCTACACCTTC. Protein sequence: CASSRGQGADYGYTF.

The chain uses TRBV7-9 and TRBJ1-5, with 8 nucleotides matching TRBD1. The CDR3 consists of 14 residues. The germline V gene encodes CDR1 SEHNR and CDR2 FQNEAQ (reference sequence). The junction had 8 bases not matched to a gene; V was cut back by 6 bases and J by 7 bases. For the CDR3, the DNA is TGTGCCAGCAGTTTGACAGGGGACGGACAGCCCCAGCATTTT. Protein sequence: CASSLTGDGQPQHF. The whole variable domain, remainder taken from reference TRBV7-9 and TRBJ1-5, is DTGVSQNPRHKITKRGQNVTFRCDPISEHNRLYWYRQTLGQGPEFLTYFQNEAQLEKSRLLSDRFSAERPKGSFSTLEIQRTEQGDSAMYLCASSLTGDGQPQHFGDGTRLSIL.

This chain connects TRBV4-1 to TRBJ1-1; D is undetermined. Trimming cost V 1 base and J 1 base, with 10 bases left between them. Germline CDR1 and CDR2: MGHRA and YSYEKL. The CDR3 sequence is 15 residues long. The CDR3 protein is CASSQVARKNTEAFF. The CDR3 DNA reads as TGCGCCAGCAGCCAAGTCGCCAGAAAGAACACTGAAGCTTTCTTT.

CDR3 sequence reads: CASSYRSDRNQPQHF. The CDR3 DNA sequence: TGTGCCAGCAGTTACCGGTCGGACAGGAATCAGCCCCAGCATTTT. The V gene is TRBV6-2 or TRBV6-3, the J gene TRBJ1-5, with 7 bases fitting TRBD1. The germline V gene encodes CDR1 MNHEY and CDR2 SVGEGT. The CDR3 covers 15 residues. The ends lost 2 bases at V and 4 bases at J; junction bases unmatched: 5.

V is TRBV27 and J is TRBJ2-2; unclear D gene. V lost 5 bases and J lost 3, with 10 bases in between. Germline lookup yields CDR1 MNHEY and CDR2 SMNVEV (reference sequence). The CDR3 runs 14 residues. In nucleotides, the CDR3 is TGTGCCAGCAGTCCATTCCGGGACACCGGGGAGCTGTTTTTT. It encodes CASSPFRDTGELFF.

This chain connects TRBV2 to TRBJ1-1; 8 bases line up with TRBD1. The CDR3 is 13 residues long. Germline CDR1 and CDR2: SNHLY and FYNNEI. V trimming: 10 bases; J trimming: 0 bases; junction bases outside the gene matches: 4. CDR3 sequence (DNA): TGTGCCACTTCAGGGGGCCTGAACACTGAAGCTTTCTTT. As protein: CATSGGLNTEAFF.